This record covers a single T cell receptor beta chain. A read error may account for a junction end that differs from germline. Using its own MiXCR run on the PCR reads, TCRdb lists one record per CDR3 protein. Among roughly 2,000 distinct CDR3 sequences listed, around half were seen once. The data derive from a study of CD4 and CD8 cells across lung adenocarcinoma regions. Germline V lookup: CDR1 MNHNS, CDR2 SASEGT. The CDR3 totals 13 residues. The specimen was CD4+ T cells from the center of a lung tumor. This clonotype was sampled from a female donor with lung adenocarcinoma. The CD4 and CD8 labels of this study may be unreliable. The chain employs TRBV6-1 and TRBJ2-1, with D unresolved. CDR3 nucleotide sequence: TGTGCCAGCAGTGGTCTGAACGCAGGTGAGCAGTTTTTC. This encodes CASSGLNAGEQFF.